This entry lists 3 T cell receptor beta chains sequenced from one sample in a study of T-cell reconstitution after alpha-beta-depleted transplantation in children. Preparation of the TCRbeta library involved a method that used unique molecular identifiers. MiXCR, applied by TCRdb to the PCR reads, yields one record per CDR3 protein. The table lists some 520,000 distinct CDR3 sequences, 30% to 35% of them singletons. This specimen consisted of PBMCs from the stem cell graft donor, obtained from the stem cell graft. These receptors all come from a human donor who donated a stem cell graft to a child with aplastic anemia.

The CDR3 reads CASSLEVSVYEQYF. CDR3 sequence (DNA): TGTGCCAGCAGCTTAGAAGTCTCTGTCTACGAGCAGTACTTC. This chain links TRBV7-9 with TRBJ2-7; D unresolved. Trimming took 1 base from V and 3 from J, leaving 10 bases between them. CDR3 length: 14 amino acids. CDR1 is SEHNR, CDR2 FQNEAQ, per germline (reference sequence).

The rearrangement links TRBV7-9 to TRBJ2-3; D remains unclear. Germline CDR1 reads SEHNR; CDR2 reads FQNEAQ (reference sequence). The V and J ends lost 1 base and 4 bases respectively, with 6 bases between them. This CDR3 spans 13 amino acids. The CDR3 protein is CASSLVTPDTQYF. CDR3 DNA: TGTGCCAGCAGCTTAGTTACCCCAGATACGCAGTATTTT. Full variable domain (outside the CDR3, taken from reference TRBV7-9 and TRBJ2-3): DTGVSQNPRHKITKRGQNVTFRCDPISEHNRLYWYRQTLGQGPEFLTYFQNEAQLEKSRLLSDRFSAERPKGSFSTLEIQRTEQGDSAMYLCASSLVTPDTQYFGPGTRLTVL.

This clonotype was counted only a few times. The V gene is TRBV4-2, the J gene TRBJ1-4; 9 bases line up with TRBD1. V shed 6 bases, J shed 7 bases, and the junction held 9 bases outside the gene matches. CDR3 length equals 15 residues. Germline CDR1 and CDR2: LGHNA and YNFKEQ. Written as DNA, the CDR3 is TGTGCCAGCAGTCCGGACAGGGGAAAAGTTGAAAAACTGTTTTTT. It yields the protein CASSPDRGKVEKLFF.